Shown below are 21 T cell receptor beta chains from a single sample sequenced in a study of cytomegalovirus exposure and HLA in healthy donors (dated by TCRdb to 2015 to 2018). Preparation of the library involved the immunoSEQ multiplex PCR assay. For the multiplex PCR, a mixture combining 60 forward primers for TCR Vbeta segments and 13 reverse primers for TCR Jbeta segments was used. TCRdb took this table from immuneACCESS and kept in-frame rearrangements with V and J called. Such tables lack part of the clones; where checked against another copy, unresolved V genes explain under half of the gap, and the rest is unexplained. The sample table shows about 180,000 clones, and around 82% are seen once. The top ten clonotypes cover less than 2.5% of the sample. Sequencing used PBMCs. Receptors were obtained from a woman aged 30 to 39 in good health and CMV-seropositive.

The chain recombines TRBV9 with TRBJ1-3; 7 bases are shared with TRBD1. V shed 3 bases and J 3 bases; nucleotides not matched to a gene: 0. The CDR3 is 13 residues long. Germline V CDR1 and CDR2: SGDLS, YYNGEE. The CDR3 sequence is CASSGDSGNTIYF. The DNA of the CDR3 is TGTGCCAGCAGCGGGGACAGTGGAAACACCATATATTTT.

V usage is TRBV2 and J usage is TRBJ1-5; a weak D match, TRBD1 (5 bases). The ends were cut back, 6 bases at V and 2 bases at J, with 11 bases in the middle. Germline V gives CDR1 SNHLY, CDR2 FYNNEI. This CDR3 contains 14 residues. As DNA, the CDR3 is TGTGCCAGCAGCTTGCGGGGGGGCAATCAGCCCCAGCATTTT. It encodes CASSLRGGNQPQHF.

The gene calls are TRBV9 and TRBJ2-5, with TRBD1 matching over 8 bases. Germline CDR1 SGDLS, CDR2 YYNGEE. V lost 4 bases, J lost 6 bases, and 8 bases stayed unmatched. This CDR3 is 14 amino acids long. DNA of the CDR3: TGTGCCAGCAGCCCGCCCGACAGGGGCCAGACCCAGTACTTC. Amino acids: CASSPPDRGQTQYF.

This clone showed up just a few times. The CDR3 sequence is CASSLGSRTGSSYEQYF. The DNA of the CDR3 is TGTGCCAGCAGCCTAGGCTCCCGGACAGGGAGCTCCTACGAGCAGTACTTC. J is TRBJ2-7 and V is TRBV25-1, with 8 positions matching TRBD1. Germline V gene sequence: CDR1 MGHDK, CDR2 SYGVNS. The CDR3 is made up of 17 amino acids. J was trimmed by 0 bases and V by 6 bases; bases with no gene match: 13.

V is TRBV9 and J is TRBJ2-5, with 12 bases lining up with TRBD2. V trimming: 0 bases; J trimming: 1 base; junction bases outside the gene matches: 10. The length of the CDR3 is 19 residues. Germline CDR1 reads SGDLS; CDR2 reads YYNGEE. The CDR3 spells CASSVGASGGARTQETQYF. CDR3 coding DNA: TGTGCCAGCAGCGTAGGGGCTAGCGGGGGGGCCCGGACCCAAGAGACCCAGTACTTC. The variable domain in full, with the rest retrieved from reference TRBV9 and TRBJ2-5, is DSGVTQTPKHLITATGQRVTLRCSPRSGDLSVYWYQQSLDQGLQFLIQYYNGEERAKGNILERFSAQQFPDLHSELNLSSLELGDSALYFCASSVGASGGARTQETQYFGPGTRLLVL.

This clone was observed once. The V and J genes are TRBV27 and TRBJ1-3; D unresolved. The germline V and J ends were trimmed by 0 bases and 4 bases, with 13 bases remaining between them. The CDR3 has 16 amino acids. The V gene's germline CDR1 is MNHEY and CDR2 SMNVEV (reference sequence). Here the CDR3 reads CASSLSPPWSGNTIYF. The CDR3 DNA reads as TGTGCCAGCAGTTTATCGCCCCCCTGGAGCGGAAACACCATATATTTT.

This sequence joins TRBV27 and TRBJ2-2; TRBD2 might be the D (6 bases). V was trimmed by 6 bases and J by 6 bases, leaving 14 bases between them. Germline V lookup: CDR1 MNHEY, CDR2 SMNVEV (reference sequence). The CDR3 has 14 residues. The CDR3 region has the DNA TGTGCCAGCAGGCCCAGAATAGCGGCCGGGGAGCTGTTTTTT. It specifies CASRPRIAAGELFF.

The CDR3 nucleotides are TGTGCCAGCAGTGCCGGGACAGGGGGCCTTCCCCTTTATGGCTACACCTTC. This sequence encodes CASSAGTGGLPLYGYTF. The chain employs TRBV6-1 and TRBJ1-2; 12 bases are a match to TRBD1. The ends lost 4 bases at V and 5 bases at J; junction bases unmatched: 11. Germline lookup yields CDR1 MNHNS and CDR2 SASEGT. The length of the CDR3 is 17 residues.

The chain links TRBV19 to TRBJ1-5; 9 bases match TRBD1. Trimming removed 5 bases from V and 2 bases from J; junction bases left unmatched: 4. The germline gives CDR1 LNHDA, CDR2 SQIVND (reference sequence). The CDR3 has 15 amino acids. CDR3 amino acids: CASSRGDRGNQPQHF. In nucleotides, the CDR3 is TGTGCCAGTAGTCGGGGGGACAGGGGCAATCAGCCCCAGCATTTT.

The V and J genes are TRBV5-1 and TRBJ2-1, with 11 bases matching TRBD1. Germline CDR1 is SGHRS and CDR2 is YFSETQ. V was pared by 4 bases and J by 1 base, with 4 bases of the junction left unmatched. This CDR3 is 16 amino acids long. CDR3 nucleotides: TGCGCCAGCAGCAAAGGACAGGGGGCGTCCTACAATGAGCAGTTCTTC. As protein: CASSKGQGASYNEQFF.

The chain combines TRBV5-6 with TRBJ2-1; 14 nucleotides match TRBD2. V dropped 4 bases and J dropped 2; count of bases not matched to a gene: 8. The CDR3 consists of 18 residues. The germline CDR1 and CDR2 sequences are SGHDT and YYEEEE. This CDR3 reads CASSARLAGGTTYNEQFF. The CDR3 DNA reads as TGTGCCAGCAGCGCACGACTAGCGGGGGGGACCACCTACAATGAGCAGTTCTTC.

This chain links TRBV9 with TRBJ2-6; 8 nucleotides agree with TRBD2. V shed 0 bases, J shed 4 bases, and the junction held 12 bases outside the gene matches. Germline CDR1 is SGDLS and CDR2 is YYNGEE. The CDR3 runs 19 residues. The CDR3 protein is CASSVGRGRGGLGANVLTF. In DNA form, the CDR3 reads TGTGCCAGCAGCGTAGGGCGGGGACGGGGGGGCCTGGGGGCCAACGTCCTGACTTTC.

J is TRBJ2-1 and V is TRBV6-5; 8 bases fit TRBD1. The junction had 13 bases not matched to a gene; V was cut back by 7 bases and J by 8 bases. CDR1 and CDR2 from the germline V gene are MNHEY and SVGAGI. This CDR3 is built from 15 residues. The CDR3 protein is CASTRTGLLLDEQFF. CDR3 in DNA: TGTGCCAGCACCCGGACAGGGTTACTTCTCGATGAGCAGTTCTTC.

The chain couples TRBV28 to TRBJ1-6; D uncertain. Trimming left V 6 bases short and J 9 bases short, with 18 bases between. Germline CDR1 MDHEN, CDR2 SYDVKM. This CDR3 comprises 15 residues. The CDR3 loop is CASSLGPGVSSPLHF. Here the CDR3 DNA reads TGTGCCAGCAGCTTAGGACCGGGAGTTAGTTCACCCCTCCACTTT.

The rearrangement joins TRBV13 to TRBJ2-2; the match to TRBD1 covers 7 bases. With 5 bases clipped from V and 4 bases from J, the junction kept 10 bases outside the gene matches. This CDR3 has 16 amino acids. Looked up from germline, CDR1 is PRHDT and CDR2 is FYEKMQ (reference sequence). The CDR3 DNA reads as TGTGCCAGCAGCATCATGAGGGGGCCAGGCACCGGGGAGCTGTTTTTT. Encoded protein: CASSIMRGPGTGELFF.

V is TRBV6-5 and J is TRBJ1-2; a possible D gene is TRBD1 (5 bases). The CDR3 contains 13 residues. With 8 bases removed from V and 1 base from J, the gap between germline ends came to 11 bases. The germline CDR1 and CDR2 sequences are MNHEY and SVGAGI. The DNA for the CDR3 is TGTGCCAGCGGTCGGGGGAATAACTATGGCTACACCTTC. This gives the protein CASGRGNNYGYTF.

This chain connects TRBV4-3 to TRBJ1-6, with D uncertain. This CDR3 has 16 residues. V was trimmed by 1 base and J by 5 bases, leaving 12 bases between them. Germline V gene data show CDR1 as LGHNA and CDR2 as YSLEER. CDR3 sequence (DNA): TGCGCCAGCAGCCAAGCGAGGGTAGCCAATAATTCACCCCTCCACTTT. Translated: CASSQARVANNSPLHF.

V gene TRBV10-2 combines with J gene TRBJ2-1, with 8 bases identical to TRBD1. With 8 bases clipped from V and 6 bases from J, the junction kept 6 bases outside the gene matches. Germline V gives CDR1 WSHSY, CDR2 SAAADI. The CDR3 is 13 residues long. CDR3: CASDGQGSNEQFF. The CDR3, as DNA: TGCGCCAGCGACGGACAGGGAAGCAATGAGCAGTTCTTC.

In DNA form, the CDR3 reads TGTGCCAGCAGTTTTCGGCGGGGGTCTTCCGAGATCTACGAGCAGTACTTC. Translated, it gives CASSFRRGSSEIYEQYF. V and J are TRBV27 and TRBJ2-7, with TRBD2 matching 7 bases. This CDR3 has 17 residues. J gave up 3 bases and V 3 bases, and 14 bases lay outside the gene matches. Germline V gene sequence: CDR1 MNHEY, CDR2 SMNVEV (reference sequence).

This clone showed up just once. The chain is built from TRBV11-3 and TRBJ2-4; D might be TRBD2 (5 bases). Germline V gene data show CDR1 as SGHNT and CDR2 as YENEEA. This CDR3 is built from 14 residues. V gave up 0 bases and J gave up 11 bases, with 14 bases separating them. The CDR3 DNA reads TGTGCCAGCAGCTTAGATACACTCGGGATAGTTCAGTACTTC. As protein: CASSLDTLGIVQYF.

The CDR3 here is CASSQLSANSDTQYF. The CDR3 coding sequence is TGCGCCAGCAGCCAACTTTCCGCCAACTCCGATACGCAGTATTTT. The rearrangement joins TRBV4-1 to TRBJ2-3, with D hard to call. In germline, CDR1 is MGHRA, CDR2 YSYEKL. The V gene lost 2 bases and the J gene lost 6 bases, with 15 bases spanning the gap. There are 15 residues in the CDR3.